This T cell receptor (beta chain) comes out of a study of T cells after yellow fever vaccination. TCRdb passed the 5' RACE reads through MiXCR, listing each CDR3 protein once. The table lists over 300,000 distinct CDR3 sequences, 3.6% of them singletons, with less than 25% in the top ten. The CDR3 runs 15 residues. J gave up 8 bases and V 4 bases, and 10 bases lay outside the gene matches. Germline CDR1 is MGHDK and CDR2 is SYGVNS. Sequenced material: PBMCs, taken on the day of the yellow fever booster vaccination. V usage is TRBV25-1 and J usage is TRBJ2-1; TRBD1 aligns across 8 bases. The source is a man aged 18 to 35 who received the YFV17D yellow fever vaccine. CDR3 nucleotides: TGTGCCAGCAGTGTCCTGGGACAGGCGGTCGATGAGCAGTTCTTC. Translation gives CASSVLGQAVDEQFF.